The 17 T cell receptor beta chains below were found in one sample sequenced in a study of T cell responses to AZD1222 COVID-19 vaccine. The table came from immunoSEQ multiplex PCR; TCRdb's copy has only in-frame clones and leaves some out. Of 150,000 to 200,000 clones in the sample, approximately 90% were seen once. This specimen consisted of peripheral blood, obtained 28 days after the second dose of the MenACWY control vaccine. The source of these receptors is an adult who received the MenACWY meningococcal vaccine as a control.

The CDR3 is CATSRGGLSGSSYEQYF. The CDR3 DNA sequence: TGTGCCACCAGCAGAGGAGGACTTAGCGGGAGCTCCTACGAGCAGTACTTC. V and J are TRBV15 and TRBJ2-7, with 9 bases that match TRBD2. The CDR3 contains 17 residues. CDR1 is LNHNV, CDR2 YYDKDF, per germline (reference sequence). The trim removed 1 base at V and 0 bases at J, leaving 7 bases unmatched.

The chain uses TRBV19 and TRBJ1-3, with 8 bases that match TRBD1. The V gene end was trimmed by 3 bases and the J gene end by 0 bases; junction bases not matched to a gene: 1. Germline-derived CDR1 and CDR2 are LNHDA and SQIVND (reference sequence). The CDR3 spans 15 residues. The CDR3 DNA is TGTGCCAGTAGTATCGGGACAGGCTCTGGAAACACCATATATTTT. Amino acids: CASSIGTGSGNTIYF.

This sequence joins TRBV20-1 and TRBJ2-6; D call uncertain. The CDR3 spans 15 residues. Trimming stripped 3 bases from V and 1 base from J, with 10 bases between. Germline V gives CDR1 DFQATT, CDR2 SNEGSKA (reference sequence). The CDR3 DNA reads as TGCAGTGCTAGTAACCCCGAGTCTGGGGCCAACGTCCTGACTTTC. Translation: CSASNPESGANVLTF.

This sequence joins TRBV6-5 and TRBJ2-1, with a tentative D call TRBD2 (5 bases). Between the trimmed V and J ends, which lost 8 bases and 0 bases, there was a span of 14 bases. The CDR3 loop spans 15 amino acids. Germline loops: CDR1 MNHEY, CDR2 SVGAGI. This chain's CDR3 is CASGRGVRSYNEQFF. As DNA, the CDR3 is TGTGCCAGCGGGAGAGGCGTCCGCTCCTACAATGAGCAGTTCTTC.

The genes are TRBV19 and TRBJ1-5, with 9 nucleotides matching TRBD1. Per the germline V gene, CDR1 is LNHDA and CDR2 is SQIVND (reference sequence). V lost 3 bases to trimming and J lost 2 bases; unmatched junction nucleotides: 8. The CDR3 totals 17 residues. DNA for the CDR3: TGTGCCAGTAGTATGAGGAACAGGGGGCAGGGCAATCAGCCCCAGCATTTT. It encodes CASSMRNRGQGNQPQHF.

The rearrangement links TRBV3-1 (or the pseudogene TRBV3-2) to TRBJ1-1; D is perhaps TRBD1 (6 bases). Germline loops: CDR1 LGHDT, CDR2 YNNKEL (reference sequence). The CDR3 loop spans 13 amino acids. V lost 5 bases to trimming and J lost 4 bases, with 11 bases between them. The CDR3 region is CASSWSRGTEAFF. In DNA, the CDR3 is TGTGCCAGCAGCTGGTCCAGGGGCACTGAAGCTTTCTTT.

V is TRBV30 and J is TRBJ1-2; TRBD1 agrees at 8 bases. V dropped 2 bases and J dropped 6; count of bases not matched to a gene: 2. The CDR3 is 12 residues long. Germline V CDR1 and CDR2: GTSNPN, SVGIG (reference sequence). Here the CDR3 reads CAWSTQGDGYTF. CDR3 nucleotides: TGTGCCTGGAGTACACAGGGGGATGGCTACACCTTC.

The CDR3 DNA follows: TGTGCCAGCAGCTCTCTGGGGGACTCCACAGATACGCAGTATTTT. Protein product: CASSSLGDSTDTQYF. J is TRBJ2-3 and V is TRBV7-2, with D possibly being TRBD2 (6 bases). The CDR3 is 15 amino acids. CDR1 is SGHTA, CDR2 FQGNSA, per germline. V dropped 4 bases and J dropped 2 bases, with 13 bases sitting between them.

This chain uses TRBV19 with TRBJ2-2; D could derive from TRBD1 or TRBD2 (5 bases each). The V end was cut by 0 bases, the J end by 4 bases, with 15 bases between. Germline V gives CDR1 LNHDA, CDR2 SQIVND (reference sequence). The CDR3 contains 17 residues. CDR3 region: CASSIDLTRAGTGELFF. CDR3 coding DNA: TGTGCCAGTAGTATAGATCTGACCAGGGCGGGCACCGGGGAGCTGTTTTTT.

The chain links TRBV7-3 to TRBJ2-1; the D is unclear. Trimming removed 1 base at V and 0 bases at J, with 7 bases between. Germline values: CDR1 SGHTA, CDR2 FQGTGA. CDR3 length equals 15 residues. The DNA of the CDR3 is TGTGCCAGCAGCTTAAGTCTGAGCTCCTACAATGAGCAGTTCTTC. This gives the protein CASSLSLSSYNEQFF.

The chain carries TRBV7-9 and TRBJ2-3; D not certain. In germline, CDR1 is SEHNR, CDR2 FQNEAQ (reference sequence). The CDR3 has 13 amino acids. Trimming shortened V by 5 bases and J by 4 bases, and 10 bases separated the two germline ends. The CDR3 DNA is TGTGCCAGCAGCGACCCTTGGGCAGATACGCAGTATTTT. This codes for CASSDPWADTQYF.

The chain is built from TRBV5-4 and TRBJ2-7; 8 nucleotides align to TRBD1. V was pared by 2 bases and J by 4 bases, with 8 bases of the junction left unmatched. Germline V CDR1 and CDR2: SGHNT, YYREEE (reference sequence). CDR3 size: 15 residues. The CDR3 sequence is CASSLAGTGVYEQYF. The CDR3 nucleotides read TGTGCCAGCAGCTTAGCCGGGACAGGTGTTTACGAGCAGTACTTC.

The CDR3 spells CASSLDGRAVGYTF. The CDR3 DNA is TGTGCCAGCAGCTTAGACGGCCGGGCGGTTGGCTACACCTTC. The chain links TRBV11-1 to TRBJ1-2; D is ambiguous. Between the trimmed V and J ends, which lost 1 base and 7 bases, there was a span of 13 bases. The CDR3 contains 14 residues. Germline V lookup: CDR1 SGHAT, CDR2 FQDESV (reference sequence).

The rearrangement joins TRBV7-3 to TRBJ2-3, with 14 bases fitting TRBD2. In germline, CDR1 is SGHTA, CDR2 FQGTGA. With V trimmed by 4 bases and J by 3 bases, 9 bases remained unmatched. There are 18 residues in the CDR3. The CDR3 sequence is CASSSLTSGRAMTDTQYF. In DNA form, the CDR3 reads TGTGCCAGCAGCTCGCTGACTAGCGGGAGGGCAATGACAGATACGCAGTATTTT.

This chain links TRBV11-1 with TRBJ2-2; D may be TRBD1 or TRBD2 (5 bases each). This CDR3 region has 15 residues. From germline, CDR1 is SGHAT and CDR2 FQDESV (reference sequence). V dropped 2 bases and J dropped 4 bases, with 11 bases sitting between them. This CDR3 is CASSLFGASTGELFF. DNA for the CDR3: TGTGCCAGCAGCTTATTCGGGGCCTCCACCGGGGAGCTGTTTTTT. Complete variable domain (other parts from reference TRBV11-1 and TRBJ2-2): EAEVAQSPRYKITEKSQAVAFWCDPISGHATLYWYRQILGQGPELLVQFQDESVVDDSQLPKDRFSAERLKGVDSTLKIQPAELGDSAMYLCASSLFGASTGELFFGEGSRLTVL.

V and J are TRBV29-1 and TRBJ2-5; no firm D call. There are 13 residues in the CDR3. In germline, CDR1 is SQVTM, CDR2 ANQGSEA. Trimming took 3 bases from V and 3 from J, leaving 11 bases between them. CDR3 sequence: CSVDMQQEETQYF. The CDR3 nucleotides are TGCAGCGTTGATATGCAGCAGGAAGAGACCCAGTACTTC.

This chain joins TRBV19 and TRBJ2-2; 10 bases map to TRBD2. CDR3 size: 15 residues. V was pared by 6 bases and J by 7 bases, with 8 bases of the junction left unmatched. CDR1 and CDR2 from the germline V gene are LNHDA and SQIVND (reference sequence). CDR3 sequence (DNA): TGTGCCAGTAGCAGAGCGGGAGGGTTGATCGGGGAGCTGTTTTTT. This gives the protein CASSRAGGLIGELFF.